The T cell receptor (beta chain) described here comes from a study of OX40 agonist ivuxolimab in advanced cancers. Study-level information: The group had a mean age of approximately 60 years, ranged from 23 to 79, and was less than 85% male. Overall study findings and caveats: Certain nonresponders likewise exhibited a low normalized T-cell clonal expansion. The average count of expanded clones was higher among CD8+ T cells than among CD4+.

Repertoires were generated with immunoSEQ multiplex PCR, while TCRdb's copy carries only in-frame clones and drops some. In the table there are tens of thousands of clones, 82% of which are singletons. As concerns this clone: Its antigen is not known.

The CDR3 loop spans 16 amino acids. The ends were cut back, 0 bases at V and 4 bases at J, with 10 bases in the middle. Germline values: CDR1 MGHRA, CDR2 YSYEKL. The chain is built from TRBV4-1 and TRBJ1-6, with no clear D. This sequence originates from an adult with an advanced solid tumor such as melanoma, head and neck, liver or kidney cancer. Sequenced material: CD4+ or CD8+ T cells sorted from blood, taken in a trial of the OX40 agonist ivuxolimab. CDR3 sequence (DNA): TGCGCCAGCAGCCAAGATAACCAGAAATATAATTCACCCCTCCACTTT. This codes for CASSQDNQKYNSPLHF.